These T cell receptor beta chains were read from a single sample in a study of T cells in Graves' hyperthyroidism and ophthalmopathy. TCRdb passed the multiplex PCR reads through MiXCR, listing each CDR3 protein once. This sample carries around 600,000 distinct CDR3 sequences, 14% of them seen once, and the ten largest clones take less than 9%. Material: blood. These receptors were taken from a woman aged 18 to 35 with Graves' ophthalmopathy. The CDR3 runs from the conserved cysteine through the conserved F or W. The D gene is left open where the match is weak. Some rows have no size entry. The others give once, few or many, or a class for an expanded clone.

many,TRBD2,TRBJ2-1,TRBV3-1,TGTGCCAGCAGCCAAGATAGGGGACTAGCTCTATACAATGAGCAGTTCTTC,CASSQDRGLALYNEQFF
few,NA,TRBJ2-7,TRBV18,TGTGCCAGCTCACCTTCCGGGACGGGGAGCTCCTACGAGCAGTACTTC,CASSPSGTGSSYEQYF
many,NA,TRBJ1-1,TRBV9,TGTGCCAGCACCTCCTCGGAGGTGAACACTGAAGCTTTCTTT,CASTSSEVNTEAFF
few,TRBD2,TRBJ2-3,TRBV4-3,TGCGCCAGCAGCCAGGGGCTAGCGGGGGGATCCCCTAGCACAGATACGCAGTATTTT,CASSQGLAGGSPSTDTQYF
NA,NA,TRBJ2-7,TRBV19,TGTGCCAGTAGTATTTGGGCGGGATGGGATTACGAGCAGTACTTC,CASSIWAGWDYEQYF
many,TRBD2,TRBJ2-3,TRBV14,TGTGCCAGCAGCCAAGGACTAGCGGGAGTCTTAAATACGCAGTATTTT,CASSQGLAGVLNTQYF
many,TRBD1,TRBJ2-4,TRBV3-1,TGTGCCAGCAGCATAGGGACAGGGAGGAACATTCAGTACTTC,CASSIGTGRNIQYF
few,NA,TRBJ1-4,TRBV29-1,TGCAGCGTTGAATCACAGGGAAGACTGTTTTTT,CSVESQGRLFF
few,NA,TRBJ2-1,TRBV18,TGTGCCAGCTCACCGGGGATGAGCTCCTACAATGAGCAGTTCTTC,CASSPGMSSYNEQFF
many,TRBD2,TRBJ2-5,TRBV4-2,TGTGCCAGCAGCCAACGTCCTAGCGGGCAGGGTCGGGAGACCCAGTACTTC,CASSQRPSGQGRETQYF
many,TRBD2,TRBJ2-7,TRBV28,TGTGCCAGCAGTTTGGGGCTAAGGACTAGCGGGAGGGCCTATCGCGAGCAGTACTTC,CASSLGLRTSGRAYREQYF
many,NA,TRBJ2-1,TRBV2,TGTGCCAGCAGTGAGGGCAGGGCCGTCAATGAGCAGTTCTTC,CASSEGRAVNEQFF
NA,TRBD2,TRBJ2-2,TRBV7-8,TGTGCCAGCAGCTCATCTATAGCGGGAGGCCCCGGGGAGCTGTTTTTT,CASSSSIAGGPGELFF
many,TRBD1,TRBJ1-1,TRBV6-2/TRBV6-3,TGTGCCAGCATCCAGGGGGCGGGTACTGAAGCTTTCTTT,CASIQGAGTEAFF
many,NA,TRBJ1-5,TRBV27,TGTGCCAGCCGGGGCCCAGGGGCCTTTAGCAATCAGCCCCAGCATTTT,CASRGPGAFSNQPQHF
NA,NA,TRBJ1-6,TRBV4-3,TGCGCCAGCAGCCAAGATCTCCAGAGAAATAATTCACCCCTCCACTTT,CASSQDLQRNNSPLHF
many,TRBD1,TRBJ2-7,TRBV6-1,TGTGCCAGCAGTGAACCCCCGGGACAGGGGGGCAACGAGCAGTACTTC,CASSEPPGQGGNEQYF
many,TRBD2,TRBJ2-3,TRBV24-1,TGTGCCACCAGTGTGGGACTAGCAACGGATACGCAGTATTTT,CATSVGLATDTQYF
NA,TRBD2,TRBJ2-7,TRBV19,TGTGCCAGTAGTATAGGAGCGGGAGTTAGTTACGAGCAGTACTTC,CASSIGAGVSYEQYF
many,TRBD2,TRBJ2-1,TRBV2,TGTGCCAGCAGTGCAGGCGGGAGCTCCTACAATGAGCAGTTCTTC,CASSAGGSSYNEQFF
NA,NA,TRBJ2-5,TRBV20-1,TGCAGTGCCCCTTTCAGGGATCAAGAGACCCAGTACTTC,CSAPFRDQETQYF
many,NA,TRBJ2-7,TRBV6-1,TGTGCCAGCAACCGGGGGGCGGGATTCCACGAGCAGTACTTC,CASNRGAGFHEQYF
NA,NA,TRBJ1-1,TRBV6-2/TRBV6-3,TGTGCCAGCAGTTACAGAATGGGGGTGAACACTGAAGCTTTCTTT,CASSYRMGVNTEAFF
few,NA,TRBJ1-1,TRBV7-2,TGTGCCGGCAGCGCCCACAGGGATACTGAAGCTTTCTTT,CAGSAHRDTEAFF
few,NA,TRBJ2-5,TRBV19,TGTGCCAGTAGGTCGACAGAAGATCGTGGGGAGACCCAGTACTTC,CASRSTEDRGETQYF
NA,TRBD1,TRBJ2-5,TRBV19,TGTGCCAGTAGTATCACAGGGGGCGAGGCAGAGACCCAGTACTTC,CASSITGGEAETQYF
few,TRBD2,TRBJ2-1,TRBV4-2,TGTGCCAGCAGCCAAGATCAGGGTAGCGGGTACAATGAGCAGTTCTTC,CASSQDQGSGYNEQFF
many,NA,TRBJ2-2,TRBV7-2,TGTGCCAGCAGCTTCACAGGAACGGTACATCCCGGGGAGCTGTTTTTT,CASSFTGTVHPGELFF
many,NA,TRBJ1-2,TRBV28,TGTGCCAGCAGTGGTTGGACAGATGATGGCTACACCTTC,CASSGWTDDGYTF
NA,TRBD2,TRBJ2-7,TRBV20-1,TGCAGTGCTAGACTGCATGGGGGGGAGGCCTACGAGCAGTACTTC,CSARLHGGEAYEQYF
NA,NA,TRBJ2-7,TRBV4-2,TGTGCCAGCAGCCAAGATGTGGGGCGGGACCCATTCCGGAAGCAGTACTTC,CASSQDVGRDPFRKQYF
many,TRBD1,TRBJ2-7,TRBV20-1,TGCAGTGCTCCCGACTTGTGGGGGACAGGGTCCTACGAGCAGTACTTC,CSAPDLWGTGSYEQYF
many,NA,TRBJ2-1,TRBV28,TGTGCCAGCACCCCCGAGTGGCGGATATTCGGTTACAATGAGCAGTTCTTC,CASTPEWRIFGYNEQFF
NA,NA,TRBJ2-7,TRBV5-1,TGCGCCAGCAGCTTGGCTGAAGTGCAGTACTTC,CASSLAEVQYF
many,TRBD2,TRBJ2-7,TRBV12-3/TRBV12-4,TGTGCCAGCAGTCTCGGGGCTAGCGGGTATTCCTACGAGCAGTACTTC,CASSLGASGYSYEQYF
many,NA,TRBJ1-5,TRBV2,TGTGCCAGCAGTGATGAAGGTAATCAGCCCCAGCATTTT,CASSDEGNQPQHF
NA,TRBD1,TRBJ2-7,TRBV30,TGTGCCTGGAGTGGGGACAGGGGCGCCTACGAGCAGTACTTC,CAWSGDRGAYEQYF
few,NA,TRBJ1-2,TRBV5-5,TGTGCCAGCAGCTTGGTCCCAGGGGACTATGGCTACACCTTC,CASSLVPGDYGYTF
NA,TRBD1,TRBJ1-4,TRBV6-2/TRBV6-3,TGTGCCAGCAGTCGGGACAGAACTAATGAAAAACTGTTTTTT,CASSRDRTNEKLFF
NA,TRBD2,TRBJ2-5,TRBV11-2,TGTGCCAGCAGCTTACTGACGACTAGCGGCTCAGCAGAGACCCAGTACTTC,CASSLLTTSGSAETQYF
many,NA,TRBJ2-1,TRBV6-1,TGTGCCAGCAGTACGGGCGGGAACTCCTACAATGAGCAGTTCTTC,CASSTGGNSYNEQFF
many,TRBD2,TRBJ2-5,TRBV12-3/TRBV12-4,TGTGCCAGCAGTGGGGGCGGAGCGGGAGTATATGAGACCCAGTACTTC,CASSGGGAGVYETQYF
many,TRBD1,TRBJ2-5,TRBV6-1,TGTGCCAGCAGTGACGGGGGTCAGGGGGCCCGAGGGACCCAGTACTTC,CASSDGGQGARGTQYF
NA,TRBD1,TRBJ1-6,TRBV6-5,TGTGCCAGCAGTTACGCAACCGGGACAGGGGGCTCACCCCTCCACTTT,CASSYATGTGGSPLHF
many,NA,TRBJ1-1,TRBV27,TGTGCCAGCAGTCGAGGCTGGGCCTCAGTTGAAGCTTTCTTT,CASSRGWASVEAFF
few,TRBD2,TRBJ2-3,TRBV19,TGTGCCAGTAGTATTCATCGACTAGCGGGTTCCACAGATACGCAGTATTTT,CASSIHRLAGSTDTQYF
many,TRBD1,TRBJ2-1,TRBV18,TGTGCCAGCTCACCGGACAGGCTCTCCTACAATGAGCAGTTCTTC,CASSPDRLSYNEQFF
NA,TRBD1,TRBJ1-6,TRBV6-1,TGTGCCAGCTTGGCCCCGGGACAGGGGGATTCACCCCTCCACTTT,CASLAPGQGDSPLHF
many,TRBD2,TRBJ2-5,TRBV28,TGTGCCAGCAGCCCTAGCGGAGCACTTCAAGAGACCCAGTACTTC,CASSPSGALQETQYF
many,NA,TRBJ2-7,TRBV7-9,TGTGCCAGCAGCCCGGGAGCCCTACTTGACTACGAGCAGTACTTC,CASSPGALLDYEQYF
many,TRBD1,TRBJ2-1,TRBV6-1,TGTGCCAGCAGGAGTGGGACAGGGTACAATGAGCAGTTCTTC,CASRSGTGYNEQFF
NA,TRBD1,TRBJ2-2,TRBV12-3/TRBV12-4,TGTGCCAGCAACACAGACAGGGCGAACACCGGGGAGCTGTTTTTT,CASNTDRANTGELFF
NA,TRBD1,TRBJ2-2,TRBV25-1,TGTGCCAGCAGTTACCCCGGGACAGGGTTACCCGGGGAGCTGTTTTTT,CASSYPGTGLPGELFF
many,NA,TRBJ1-1,TRBV6-1,TGTGCCAGCAGTAGGGCAGGGGCCGCGAACACTGAAGCTTTCTTT,CASSRAGAANTEAFF
few,TRBD2,TRBJ2-1,TRBV20-1,TGCAGTGCTAGAGTCGGTGGACTAGCGGGCCCTAGCTCCTACAATGAGCAGTTCTTC,CSARVGGLAGPSSYNEQFF
NA,NA,TRBJ2-3,TRBV9,TGTGCCAGCAGCCTCTCCTCGATCGATACGCAGTATTTT,CASSLSSIDTQYF
many,NA,TRBJ1-1,TRBV2,TGTGCCAGCAGTGAAGCCATAGGTGAAGCTTTCTTT,CASSEAIGEAFF
NA,NA,TRBJ1-5,TRBV6-1,TGTGCCAGCATCGATACCAGTGCGGGTCAGCCCCAGCATTTT,CASIDTSAGQPQHF
NA,NA,TRBJ2-4,TRBV7-6,TGTGCCAGCAGCTTAGGGCAGGGTGCGGAAAACATTCAGTACTTC,CASSLGQGAENIQYF
many,TRBD2,TRBJ2-7,TRBV7-2,TGTGCCAGCAGCCTGGATAGCGGGAGGTCCTACGAGCAGTACTTC,CASSLDSGRSYEQYF